Reported below is one TCR beta chain. This sample is drawn from a study of blood T cell repertoires in COVID-19. Looking at the study overall: Collection of acute and convalescent COVID-19 samples took place in the United States, Italy and Spain.

Clones were read by immunoSEQ multiplex PCR, and TCRdb kept only the in-frame ones, dropping some. The data show a few hundred thousand clones, 84% seen once. Germline CDR1 reads LNHDA; CDR2 reads SQIVND (reference sequence). The CDR3 is made up of 15 amino acids. Trimming stripped 1 base from V and 4 bases from J, with 12 bases between. This receptor was obtained from a woman aged 55-75 years who had recovered from COVID-19. The sequencing input was peripheral blood. The V gene is TRBV19, the J gene TRBJ2-3, with D unclear. The CDR3 DNA reads TGTGCCAGTAGTATAGTATCCGGAAGCGCAGATACGCAGTATTTT. Protein: CASSIVSGSADTQYF.